There are a few counts of the clone carrying this T cell receptor beta chain. The data derive from a study of blood T cells in healthy people across ages. Looked up from germline, CDR1 is ENHRY and CDR2 is SYGVKD. V dropped 0 bases and J dropped 5 bases, with 10 bases sitting between them. The length of the CDR3 is 14 residues. A sample-barcoded 5' primer and a J-beta primer mix were used in a second PCR of roughly 7 to 12 cycles. TCRdb recomputed calls from the 5' RACE reads with MiXCR, one row per CDR3 protein. The table lists 850,000 to 1,100,000 distinct CDR3 sequences, more than 30% of them singletons.

The receptor was isolated from a man younger than 30 in good health. Sequenced sample: blood. The chain carries TRBV10-3 and TRBJ1-2; D not certain. The CDR3 DNA reads TGTGCCATCAGTGAGTCTGGGGAAGAGTATGGCTACACCTTC. This translates into CAISESGEEYGYTF.